This T cell receptor (beta chain) was obtained from a study of OX40 agonist ivuxolimab in advanced cancers. Study conclusions and caveats: The antigens recognized by the expanded peripheral T cells, that is their antigen specificity, were not determined.

This CDR3 region has 16 residues. The germline gives CDR1 SGHAT, CDR2 FQNNGV. Trimming removed 2 bases from V and 0 bases from J, with 12 bases in between. On this clone itself: The antigen is not known.

The table came from immunoSEQ multiplex PCR; TCRdb's copy has only in-frame clones and leaves some out. The data show about 79,000 clones, with approximately 85% seen just once and roughly 4.3% held by the top ten. The chain is built from TRBV11-2 and TRBJ2-3, with D maybe TRBD1 (5 bases). The sample was CD4+ or CD8+ T cells sorted from blood, taken in a trial of the OX40 agonist ivuxolimab. This clonotype was obtained from an adult with an advanced solid tumor such as melanoma, head and neck, liver or kidney cancer. CDR3 in amino acids: CASSLFRGRSTDTQYF. As DNA, the CDR3 is TGTGCCAGCAGCTTATTTAGGGGCAGGAGCACAGATACGCAGTATTTT.